This T cell receptor (beta chain) was sequenced in a study of cytomegalovirus exposure and HLA in healthy donors (dated by TCRdb to 2016 to 2017). The study in broad terms: According to an earlier analysis of several hundred of the donors, 200 million or so T cells yielded over 90 million unique TCR beta sequences and more than 250 Gb of sequence data. Every repertoire in the discovery cohort had been generated on one and the same sequencing platform. The study profiled the T cell repertoires of hundreds of subjects by immunosequencing and related them to cytomegalovirus serostatus. A later analysis re-examined previously published TCR beta repertoires from hundreds of donors and added high-resolution HLA genotyping to investigate patterns of TCR occurrence. To predict cytomegalovirus infection status, the study combined high-throughput TCR immunosequencing, statistical association of individual TCRs with disease status, and machine learning. A handful of DR-DQ haplotypes were handled as single units for association and clustering because linkage in the cohort was strong. Typing coverage differed by locus: A, B, C, DRB1 and DQB1 were typed in about 629-640 donors, DQA1 in about 560, DPA1 in 600 to 610, and DPB1 in 400 to 490. In an earlier analysis of 587 of the donors, high-throughput TCR beta sequencing was used to judge whether each TCR beta V gene segment behaved as functional or pseudogenic. Across some 400 genotyped donors of the cohort, an average of roughly 230,000 unique TCR beta nucleotide sequences per donor were sequenced, and roughly 20% of those sequences were non-productive. An early release covering approximately 600 HLA-typed donors comprised about 290 gigabases of sequencing data and around 80 million unique TCR sequences. A separate validation cohort of roughly 110 different subjects was used in addition to the roughly 700-subject first cohort. Of the 300 to 500 genotyped donors, 81% were placed in the genetic ancestry cluster associated with self-reported Caucasian donors. In the later analysis, no new phenotypic data were used to find candidate immune exposures; instead, reliance was placed on TCR beta sequences and their occurrence across donors. Class I and class II HLA loci were covered by the typing at four-digit resolution. A later genetic analysis took genome-wide SNP genotypes for about 55% of the 666 donors and used that subset as a discovery cohort. The study was designed to test whether signatures of past pathogen exposure could be identified by cataloging public T cell receptors. Donor age, sex, ethnicity and CMV serostatus were compiled together with the repertoire data. Results and caveats for the whole study, not just this receptor: In a later genetic analysis, fewer N-insertions in productive TCRs were reported among donors in an Asian-associated ancestry cluster than the roughly 640-donor mean. Compared with equally common non-associated chains, HLA-associated TCR beta chains in a later analysis were more clonally expanded and had lower generation probabilities. Sequencing depth was assumed to be roughly uniform across donors in the presence/absence analyses, though that assumption may not hold. Only TCR beta chains were sequenced in this cohort, and the absence of alpha or paired-chain data limited detectable features. The 87-base-pair reads could not distinguish some IMGT-functional V segments, including TRBV6-2 and TRBV6-3, so those segments were excluded. Most TCR sequences were observed very rarely across donors, whereas some public TCRs were present in many individuals. A later analysis found that most CMV-associated TCR beta chains appeared HLA-restricted, with HLA associations seemingly driven largely by CMV exposure. Specific HLA alleles were associated with around 18,000 TCR beta sequences at a false discovery rate of 0.05 in a later analysis. Linkage disequilibrium might explain the correlated functional status among segregating V segments, but an unknown experimental factor could not be ruled out. In both the original and validation cohorts, the classifier was reported to diagnose cytomegalovirus status with high specificity and sensitivity. In a later genetic analysis, a missense DCLRE1C variant was associated with V-gene and J-gene trimming of TCR beta chains, and the association was replicated in an independent cohort. A later analysis found that TCR association rates varied across HLA loci, with DRB1 alleles showing the most associated TCRs and HLA-C alleles the fewest. An earlier analysis of some 590 of the donors showed that most TCR beta V segments appeared in productive rearrangements either about 87% or about 30% of the time, which broadly matched IMGT annotations. Because HLA typing was missing for some donors at each locus, association tests included only the typed subset. A group of highly shared sequence variants was considered likely to be a technical artifact of the sequencing pipeline. The authors suggested that the approach could potentially be generalized to other disease states and immunological phenotypes. In the study, roughly 160 TCR beta chains were listed as associated with cytomegalovirus. Because counts were too low, seventeen rarely observed V segments, including chromosome 9 orphons, were excluded from the earlier analysis of several hundred of the donors. When HLA alleles, especially DR and DQ, strongly co-occurred, attributing TCR associations to individual alleles was difficult. A later analysis reported that several top co-occurrence clusters appeared linked to parvovirus B19, influenza, CMV and Epstein-Barr virus. In vitro tests confirmed that a few of the cytomegalovirus-associated TCR beta chains recognize cytomegalovirus antigens. For the cohort, immune exposure information was limited to CMV serostatus. A further reported finding was that TCR beta sequences accurately predicted the HLA-A and HLA-B alleles for most subjects in the first cohort.

V loses 7 bases, J loses 9 bases, and the germline ends lie 15 bases apart. Via the germline V gene, CDR1 is MDHEN and CDR2 SYDVKM. The cysteine opens and the phenylalanine closes a CDR3 of 12 amino acids. The CDR3 DNA has 36 bases and is translated from base 1. Library preparation employed the immunoSEQ multiplex PCR assay. A mixture of 60 forward primers for TCR Vbeta segments and 13 reverse primers for TCR Jbeta segments was used in the multiplex PCR. The CDR3 region of rearranged TCR beta genes was amplified from genomic DNA by a multiplex PCR assay. The Illumina HiSeq System was used to sequence the amplified TCR beta libraries as 87-base-pair reads. As for the authors' bioinformatics: Across the 670 or so repertoires, a later analysis counted 80 million or so unique TCR beta chains, 9.5 million to 13 million of which were shared by at least two donors. To remove PCR and sequencing errors, raw reads were error-corrected and collapsed into unique sequences using a nearest-neighbor algorithm that merged closely related sequences. CDR3 sequences were aligned to IMGT reference sequences to assign V, D and J gene segments. For a sequence to be retained, a match of at least six nucleotides was required to both a V gene segment and a J gene segment. Rearrangements were classified as productive when the CDR3 lacked stop codons and remained in frame with V and J, and all other rearrangements were classified as non-productive. Following IMGT convention, CDR3 was defined as the stretch from the second conserved V-encoded cysteine to the conserved J-encoded phenylalanine. The earlier analysis of approximately 500 of the donors excluded sequences that lacked an unambiguous match to a single V gene segment. In an earlier analysis of 587 of the donors, a V segment was called functional when productive rearrangements were above 56.7%, and segregating when the standard deviation between donors exceeded 5%. A statistical classification framework was built to diagnose cytomegalovirus status from the catalog of TCR beta chain sequences. A later analysis assigned V and J genes by comparing TCR nucleotide sequences with IMGT/GENE-DB human TR gene sequences. A later analysis assigned CDR3 sequences and most-parsimonious VDJ recombination scenarios with the TCRdist pipeline. A later analysis defined each TCR beta chain by its CDR3 amino acid sequence plus V-gene family, and excluded reads lacking a unique V-gene family. In a later analysis, several hundred highly shared, low-generation-probability nucleotide sequences were removed to address suspected cross-contamination and a sequencing artifact. For each public chain, a later analysis derived a clonal expansion index from normalized ranks of inferred template counts within each repertoire. In a later analysis, generation probabilities were computed with a VDJ recombination model fitted to out-of-frame rearrangements, and the resulting probabilities were checked against IGoR. Hypergeometric tests were used in a later analysis to score TCR-TCR, TCR-HLA and TCR-CMV co-occurrence, with a repertoire-size bias correction applied to the TCR pairs. A later analysis estimated false discovery rates by permuting HLA or CMV assignments 20 times. In a later analysis, co-occurring TCRs were grouped with DBSCAN, and TCRdist sequence similarity was added when clustering was performed within HLA-allele-positive subsets. Co-occurrence clustering excluded repertoires with fewer than 30,000 or more than 120,000 public chains, plus five with anomalous nucleotide sharing. TCRdb re-hosts the immuneACCESS table, in-frame sequences only. Its copies lack some clones; in the studies checked, an unresolved V gene accounts for under half of them, and the cause for the rest is not known. V and J calls and clone size are those listed in that table; D and trimming were worked out from the DNA. For this sample there are over 100,000 clones; roughly 60% appear just once. The ten largest clones capture around 2.5% of the sample.

In regard to this clone: This receptor's antigen is unknown. Per-base quality was not reported, and no clone a single base away is much larger than it.

In total, 600 or so healthy bone marrow donors made up the cohort. At the time of sampling, every cohort member was nominally healthy, though immune exposures that went unrecorded were likely present. The donor tested CMV seronegative and was one of the 352 seronegative cohort members. A peripheral blood sample was collected from each donor, and TCR beta sequencing was performed on peripheral blood mononuclear cells. Genomic DNA was extracted from the blood cell samples with the Qiagen DNeasy Blood Extraction Kit. What was sequenced was PBMCs. The sequence joins TRBV28 to TRBJ1-1, with the D gene not clear enough to name. The receptor was isolated from a woman aged 40-49 years in good health and CMV-seronegative. CDR3 reads: CASTAQYSKAFF. In nucleotide form, the sequence is TGTGCCAGCACCGCACAGTATTCTAAAGCTTTCTTT.